This T cell receptor beta chain stems from a study of lymphopenia after photon versus proton radiotherapy. Study conclusions and caveats: Post-nadir TCR diversity decline inversely tracked overall survival among those who died. Photon-treated patients lost naive T cells and TCR diversity; proton-treated stayed stable. Survival link was tested only in deceased patients; proton benefit remains a possibility. Post-nadir diversity loss with photons came from oligoclonal expansion, particularly CD8+ Temra cells.

With respect to this clone: Its antigen remains unidentified.

The germline V gene encodes CDR1 LNHNV and CDR2 YYDKDF (reference sequence). The CDR3 length is 14 residues. The V end lost 1 base, the J end lost 3 bases, and 9 bases lay between the germline ends. TCRdb's copy holds only in-frame clones and misses some; the assay was immunoSEQ multiplex PCR. The sample includes approximately 65,000 clones, roughly 87% of them seen just once. V is TRBV15 and J is TRBJ2-5; no firm D call. This clonotype was sampled from a man at least 80 years old with esophageal cancer. This material consisted of peripheral blood, taken from a patient treated with proton-based radiotherapy. CDR3 nucleotide sequence: TGTGCCACCAGCAGAGGATCCTGGGAAGAGACCCAGTACTTC. It translates to CATSRGSWEETQYF.